The 13 T cell receptor beta chains reported below all come from one sample, sequenced in a study of T cell responses to AZD1222 COVID-19 vaccine. Assay used: immunoSEQ multiplex PCR; TCRdb lists only in-frame clones, some missing. Of about 120,000 clones in the sample, roughly 88% were seen once. Sequenced material: peripheral blood, taken on day 0 of AZD1222 vaccination. The source of these receptors is an adult in good health.

In DNA, the CDR3 is TGTGCCACCAGCAGAGAACGCAGCTCCTACAATGAGCAGTTCTTC. Protein sequence: CATSRERSSYNEQFF. The chain combines TRBV15 with TRBJ2-1; no firm D call. Germline V gives CDR1 LNHNV, CDR2 YYDKDF (reference sequence). The CDR3 loop spans 15 amino acids. V was trimmed by 0 bases and J by 0 bases, leaving 6 bases between them.

The chain uses TRBV28 and TRBJ1-5; D not resolved. CDR1 is MDHEN and CDR2 is SYDVKM in the germline V gene. This CDR3 has 11 residues. Trimming removed 10 bases at V and 6 bases at J, with 10 bases between. CDR3 protein: CATVGRQPQHF. As DNA, the CDR3 is TGTGCCACAGTAGGGCGTCAGCCCCAGCATTTT.

This clone was detected a few times. V usage is TRBV4-1 and J usage is TRBJ1-3; D remains ambiguous. With 1 base removed from V and 4 bases from J, the gap between germline ends came to 8 bases. The germline V gene encodes CDR1 MGHRA and CDR2 YSYEKL. The CDR3 covers 14 residues. The CDR3 DNA reads TGCGCCAGCAGCCAAGGGGAGATGGGAAACACCATATATTTT. Protein product: CASSQGEMGNTIYF.

J is TRBJ2-5 and V is TRBV9, with D uncertain. The CDR3 extends over 13 amino acids. Per the germline V gene, CDR1 is SGDLS and CDR2 is YYNGEE. The V end lost 3 bases, the J end lost 5 bases, and 11 bases lay between the germline ends. In nucleotides, the CDR3 is TGTGCCAGCAGCGCCCCCTCACGTGAGACCCAGTACTTC. Protein sequence: CASSAPSRETQYF.

The J gene is TRBJ2-7, the V gene TRBV9, with 7 bases that match TRBD1. Trimming removed 0 bases from V and 7 bases from J; junction bases left unmatched: 10. In germline, CDR1 is SGDLS, CDR2 YYNGEE. The CDR3 spans 15 residues. CDR3 bases: TGTGCCAGCAGCGTAGTGGGACAGTTTGCTGGGGAGCAGTACTTC. Protein sequence: CASSVVGQFAGEQYF.

This chain links TRBV7-2 with TRBJ1-1; D is ambiguous. This CDR3 spans 13 amino acids. Germline assignment: CDR1 SGHTA and CDR2 FQGNSA. V dropped 4 bases and J dropped 7 bases, with 13 bases sitting between them. DNA of the CDR3: TGTGCCAGCAGCTCTGGTCAAGGAATTGAAGCTTTCTTT. It translates to CASSSGQGIEAFF.

The chain has TRBV7-2 and TRBJ2-3; D may be TRBD2 (7 bases). This CDR3 has 15 amino acids. CDR1 SGHTA and CDR2 FQGNSA come from the germline V gene. V lost 2 bases, J lost 1 base, and 10 bases lay in between. Here the CDR3 reads CASSLRGARTDTQYF. The CDR3 coding sequence is TGTGCCAGCAGCTTACGGGGGGCGCGCACAGATACGCAGTATTTT.

The rearrangement joins TRBV6-2 or TRBV6-3 to TRBJ2-1; tentatively, D is TRBD1 (6 bases). The length of the CDR3 is 14 residues. Germline CDR1 is MNHEY and CDR2 is SVGEGT. The V end lost 5 bases, the J end lost 6 bases, and 14 bases lay between the germline ends. CDR3 in DNA: TGTGCCAGCAGTAAGCAACGACAGGTCAATGAGCAGTTCTTC. It yields the protein CASSKQRQVNEQFF.

This sequence joins TRBV5-1 and TRBJ2-2, with 14 bases lining up with TRBD2. The CDR3 has 18 residues. Trimming at V came to 2 bases and at J to 0 bases, leaving 3 bases not matched to a gene. The germline CDR1 and CDR2 sequences are SGHRS and YFSETQ. This CDR3 reads CASSFPGLAGANTGELFF. The CDR3 DNA sequence: TGCGCCAGCAGCTTCCCGGGACTAGCGGGGGCGAACACCGGGGAGCTGTTTTTT. The whole variable domain, remainder taken from reference TRBV5-1 and TRBJ2-2, is KAGVTQTPRYLIKTRGQQVTLSCSPISGHRSVSWYQQTPGQGLQFLFEYFSETQRNKGNFPGRFSGRQFSNSRSEMNVSTLELGDSALYLCASSFPGLAGANTGELFFGEGSRLTVL.

The genes are TRBV5-6 and TRBJ1-1, with D hard to call. From germline, CDR1 is SGHDT and CDR2 YYEEEE. Trimming took off 4 bases at V and 7 bases at J, with 17 bases between the two ends. This CDR3 is built from 14 residues. CDR3 residues: CASSPQLGSREAFF. Written as DNA, the CDR3 is TGTGCCAGCAGCCCCCAATTGGGATCCCGTGAAGCTTTCTTT.

This chain connects TRBV11-3 to TRBJ2-2; 9 bases map to TRBD1. The germline V gene has CDR1 SGHNT and CDR2 YENEEA. V dropped 4 bases and J dropped 7; count of bases not matched to a gene: 4. The CDR3 is 14 residues long. The CDR3 protein is CASSYRGQNGELFF. The CDR3 nucleotides read TGTGCCAGCAGCTACAGGGGGCAGAACGGGGAGCTGTTTTTT.

The rearrangement joins TRBV28 to TRBJ1-5; 7 bases are shared with TRBD1. J lost 6 bases, V lost 3 bases, and 8 bases had no gene match. The CDR3 is 15 residues long. Germline CDR1 MDHEN, CDR2 SYDVKM. CDR3 region: CASSFSDRVAQPQHF. The CDR3 DNA follows: TGTGCCAGCAGTTTCTCCGACAGGGTGGCTCAGCCCCAGCATTTT.

The chain recombines TRBV5-1 with TRBJ1-6; a possible D gene is TRBD1 (6 bases). Trimming took off 0 bases at V and 10 bases at J, with 17 bases between the two ends. The CDR3 has 16 amino acids. Germline CDR1 is SGHRS and CDR2 is YFSETQ. The CDR3, as DNA: TGCGCCAGCAGCTTGGAAGCACTACAGGGAAACTCACCCCTCCACTTT. Translating gives CASSLEALQGNSPLHF.